This T cell receptor beta chain was captured in a study of neurological immune-mediated disorders. Study-wide findings and caveats: Falling below healthy controls, multiple sclerosis showed the least TCR clonal expansion, while HTLV-1-associated myelopathy showed the most.

Many counts were recorded for this clonotype. What it binds is unknown. 5'RACE employing 10-nucleotide random UMIs yielded the cDNA. TCRdb reanalysed the 5' RACE reads using MiXCR and keeps one entry per CDR3 protein. The sample has 50,000 to 60,000 distinct CDR3 sequences, 16% seen once. The sequence was collected from a man aged 55 to 70 in good health. Sequenced material: PBMCs.

The CDR3 region has the DNA TGTGCCAGCAGCGTCGGGACAGGGGGGGGACAAGAGACCCAGTACTTC. Translated: CASSVGTGGGQETQYF. The V and J genes are TRBV9 and TRBJ2-5, with 11 nucleotides matching TRBD1. V shed 2 bases, J shed 2 bases, and the junction held 5 bases outside the gene matches. Per the germline V gene, CDR1 is SGDLS and CDR2 is YYNGEE. CDR3 length: 16 residues.